What follows are 10 T cell receptor beta chains derived from one specimen sequenced in a study of T cells after yellow fever vaccination. A single record per CDR3 protein comes from TCRdb applying MiXCR to the 5' RACE reads. The sample holds 65,000 to 70,000 distinct CDR3 sequences, about 6% seen once. The input for sequencing was CD4+ T cells sorted from PBMCs, taken about 2 weeks after the first yellow fever vaccination. The receptors were gathered from a man in his late teens or twenties who received the YFV17D yellow fever vaccine.

This clonotype was seen many times. The chain joins TRBV6-5 to TRBJ1-4, with TRBD1 matching 8 bases. The V and J ends lost 6 bases and 8 bases, in that order; junction bases with no gene match: 8. The CDR3 is made up of 14 amino acids. Germline-derived CDR1 and CDR2 are MNHEY and SVGAGI. CDR3 in amino acids: CASRAGTGWEKLFF. In nucleotides, the CDR3 is TGTGCCAGCAGGGCCGGGACAGGATGGGAAAAACTGTTTTTT.

Of note for this clonotype: A much more abundant neighbour one base away suggests this may be a read error. The rearrangement joins TRBV12-3 or TRBV12-4 to TRBJ1-1; tentatively, D is TRBD1 (6 bases). The CDR3 loop spans 14 amino acids. The V gene lost 3 bases and the J gene lost 5 bases, with 13 bases spanning the gap. The CDR3 protein is CASSFGGRDTEAFF. CDR3 sequence (DNA): TGTGCCAGCAGTTTCGGGGGCAGGGATACTGAAGCTTTCTTT.

This clonotype appeared many times. The chain couples TRBV5-1 to TRBJ2-6; a weak D match, TRBD1 (6 bases). With 5 bases removed from V and 2 bases from J, the gap between germline ends came to 8 bases. Germline V gene data show CDR1 as SGHRS and CDR2 as YFSETQ. This CDR3 region has 14 residues. This CDR3 reads CASRQGPGANVLTF. The CDR3, as DNA: TGCGCCAGCAGACAGGGCCCTGGGGCCAACGTCCTGACTTTC.

This clonotype was seen ten or more times. The chain joins TRBV7-2 to TRBJ2-2; D is uncertain. V was clipped by 0 bases and J by 6 bases, with 8 bases between them. This CDR3 comprises 14 residues. Per germline, CDR1 SGHTA and CDR2 FQGNSA. The CDR3 is CASSLALPPGELFF. DNA for the CDR3: TGTGCCAGCAGCTTAGCGCTTCCACCCGGGGAGCTGTTTTTT. The full variable domain, with the rest looked up from reference TRBV7-2 and TRBJ2-2, is GAGVSQSPSNKVTEKGKDVELRCDPISGHTALYWYRQSLGQGLEFLIYFQGNSAPDKSGLPSDRFSAERTGGSVSTLTIQRTQQEDSAVYLCASSLALPPGELFFGEGSRLTVL.

This clonotype showed up many times. The chain employs TRBV20-1 and TRBJ1-6, with D hard to call. The germline CDR1 and CDR2 sequences are DFQATT and SNEGSKA (reference sequence). V was clipped by 5 bases and J by 8 bases, with 7 bases between them. This CDR3 is 11 amino acids long. CDR3 bases: TGCAGTGCTCCCGGACATTCACCCCTCCACTTT. Translation gives CSAPGHSPLHF.

This clonotype appeared many times. This chain links TRBV2 with TRBJ1-2; 10 nucleotides agree with TRBD1. With V trimmed by 11 bases and J by 7 bases, 10 bases remained unmatched. The CDR3 consists of 13 residues. Germline CDR1 reads SNHLY; CDR2 reads FYNNEI. CDR3 nucleotide sequence: TGTGCCTCCAGTGGGACAGGGGCAAGTGGCTACACCTTC. It yields the protein CASSGTGASGYTF.

This clonotype was seen ten or more times. The V call is TRBV5-6, the J call TRBJ1-2; no reliable D call. Germline V gene lookup returns CDR1 SGHDT and CDR2 YYEEEE. Trimming shortened V by 1 base and J by 3 bases, and 4 bases separated the two germline ends. The CDR3 totals 12 residues. The CDR3 reads CASSLLHYGYTF. The CDR3 nucleotides read TGTGCCAGCAGCTTGTTGCACTATGGCTACACCTTC.

This clonotype was seen at least ten times. The chain employs TRBV2 and TRBJ2-7; D is ambiguous. From germline, CDR1 is SNHLY and CDR2 FYNNEI. The CDR3 sequence is 8 residues long. Here the CDR3 reads CASTTPWV. CDR3 DNA sequence: TGTGCCAGCACTACCCCTTGGGTT.

In this sample, this clonotype turned up many times. V and J are TRBV18 and TRBJ2-3, with 7 nucleotides matching TRBD2. Germline V gene data show CDR1 as KGHSH and CDR2 as LQKENI. This CDR3 comprises 14 residues. V gave up 4 bases and J gave up 2 bases; unmatched junction bases: 3. The CDR3 is CASSRLADTDTQYF. Written as DNA, the CDR3 is TGTGCCAGCTCACGTCTAGCGGACACAGATACGCAGTATTTT. Drawing the rest from reference TRBV18 and TRBJ2-3, the complete variable domain is NAGVMQNPRHLVRRRGQEARLRCSPMKGHSHVYWYRQLPEEGLKFMVYLQKENIIDESGMPKERFSAEFPKEGPSILRIQQVVRGDSAAYFCASSRLADTDTQYFGPGTRLTVL.

This clonotype was seen only once. A much larger clone sits a single nucleotide away, making a read error possible. This sequence joins TRBV4-1 and TRBJ2-3; 12 bases fit TRBD2. The CDR3 loop spans 16 amino acids. Germline V gene data show CDR1 as MGHRA and CDR2 as YSYEKL. The CDR3 here is CASRLAGARGTDTEYF. In nucleotides, the CDR3 is TGCGCCTCCAGACTAGCGGGGGCTAGGGGCACAGATACGGAGTATTTT.